This TCR beta chain emerged from a study of neurological immune-mediated disorders. Time point denoted: longitudinal time-point 2. TCRdb analysed the 5' RACE reads with MiXCR anew, one entry per CDR3 protein. This table has about 80,000 distinct CDR3 sequences, more than 5% appearing once. This clonotype was seen many times. The receptor was isolated from a woman in her sixties with multiple sclerosis. Source material: PBMCs.

For the CDR3, the DNA is TGCGCCAGCAGCTTGGCACAGGGGGTCAGTCAGCCCCAGCATTTT. It yields the protein CASSLAQGVSQPQHF. This chain connects TRBV5-1 to TRBJ1-5; 8 positions match TRBD1. V shed 0 bases and J 6 bases; nucleotides not matched to a gene: 5. Germline CDR1 reads SGHRS; CDR2 reads YFSETQ. The CDR3 length is 15 residues. Supplemented by reference TRBV5-1 and TRBJ1-5, the full variable domain reads KAGVTQTPRYLIKTRGQQVTLSCSPISGHRSVSWYQQTPGQGLQFLFEYFSETQRNKGNFPGRFSGRQFSNSRSEMNVSTLELGDSALYLCASSLAQGVSQPQHFGDGTRLSIL.